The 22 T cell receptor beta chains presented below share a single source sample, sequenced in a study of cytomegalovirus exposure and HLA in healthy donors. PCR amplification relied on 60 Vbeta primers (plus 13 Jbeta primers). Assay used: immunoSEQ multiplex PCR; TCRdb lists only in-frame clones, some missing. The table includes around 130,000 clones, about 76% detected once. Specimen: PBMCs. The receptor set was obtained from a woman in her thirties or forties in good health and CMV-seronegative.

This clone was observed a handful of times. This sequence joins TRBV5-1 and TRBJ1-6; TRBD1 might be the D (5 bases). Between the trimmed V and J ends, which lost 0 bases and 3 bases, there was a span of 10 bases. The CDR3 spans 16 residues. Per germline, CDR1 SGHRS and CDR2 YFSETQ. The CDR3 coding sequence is TGCGCCAGCAGCTTGGTCGGGGGGGACTATAATTCACCCCTCCACTTT. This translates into CASSLVGGDYNSPLHF.

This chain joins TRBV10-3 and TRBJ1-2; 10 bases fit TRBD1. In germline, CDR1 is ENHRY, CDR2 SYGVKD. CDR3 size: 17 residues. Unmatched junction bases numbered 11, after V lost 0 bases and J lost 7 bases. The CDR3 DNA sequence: TGTGCCATCAGTGAGTCGAAGACCGGGACAGGGGTGGGTGGCTACACCTTC. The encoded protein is CAISESKTGTGVGGYTF.

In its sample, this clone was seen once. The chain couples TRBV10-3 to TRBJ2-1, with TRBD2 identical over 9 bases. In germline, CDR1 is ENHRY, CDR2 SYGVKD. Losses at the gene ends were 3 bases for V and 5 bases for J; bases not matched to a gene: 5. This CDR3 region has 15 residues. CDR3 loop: CAISERAGGNNEQFF. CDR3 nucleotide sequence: TGTGCCATCAGTGAAAGGGCGGGAGGGAACAATGAGCAGTTCTTC.

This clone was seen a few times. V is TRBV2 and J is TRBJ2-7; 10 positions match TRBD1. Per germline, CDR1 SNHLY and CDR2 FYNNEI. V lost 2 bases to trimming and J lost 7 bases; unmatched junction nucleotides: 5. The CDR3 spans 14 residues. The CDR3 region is CASSEIRDRGEQYF. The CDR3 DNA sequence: TGTGCCAGCAGTGAAATTCGGGACAGGGGTGAGCAGTACTTC.

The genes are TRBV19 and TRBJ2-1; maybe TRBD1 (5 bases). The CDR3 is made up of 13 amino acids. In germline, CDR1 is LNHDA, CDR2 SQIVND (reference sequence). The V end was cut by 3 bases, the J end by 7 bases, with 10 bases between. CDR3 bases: TGTGCCAGTAGTATGCAAAGGGGAAATGAGCAGTTCTTC. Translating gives CASSMQRGNEQFF.

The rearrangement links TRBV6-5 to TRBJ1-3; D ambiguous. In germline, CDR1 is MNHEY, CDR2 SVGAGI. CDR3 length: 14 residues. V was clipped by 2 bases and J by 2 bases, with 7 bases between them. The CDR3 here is CASSYGPPGNTIYF. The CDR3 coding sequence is TGTGCCAGCAGTTACGGGCCACCTGGAAACACCATATATTTT.

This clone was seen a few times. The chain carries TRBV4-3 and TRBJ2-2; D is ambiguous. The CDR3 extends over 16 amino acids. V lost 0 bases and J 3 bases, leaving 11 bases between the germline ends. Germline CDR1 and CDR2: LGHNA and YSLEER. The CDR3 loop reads CASSQESPPDTGELFF. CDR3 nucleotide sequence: TGCGCCAGCAGCCAAGAGTCCCCGCCGGACACCGGGGAGCTGTTTTTT.

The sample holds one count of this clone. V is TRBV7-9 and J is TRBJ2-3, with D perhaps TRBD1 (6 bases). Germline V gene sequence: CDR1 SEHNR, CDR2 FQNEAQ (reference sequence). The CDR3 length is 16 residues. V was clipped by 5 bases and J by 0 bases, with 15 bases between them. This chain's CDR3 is CASSTGLGPSTDTQYF. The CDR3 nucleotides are TGTGCCAGCAGCACAGGGCTAGGGCCTAGCACAGATACGCAGTATTTT.

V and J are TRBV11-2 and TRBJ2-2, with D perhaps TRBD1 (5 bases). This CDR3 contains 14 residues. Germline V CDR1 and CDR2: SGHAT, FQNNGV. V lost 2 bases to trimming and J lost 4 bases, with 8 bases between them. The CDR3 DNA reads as TGTGCCAGCAGCTTAAGTGGGGCCACCGGGGAGCTGTTTTTT. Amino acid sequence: CASSLSGATGELFF.

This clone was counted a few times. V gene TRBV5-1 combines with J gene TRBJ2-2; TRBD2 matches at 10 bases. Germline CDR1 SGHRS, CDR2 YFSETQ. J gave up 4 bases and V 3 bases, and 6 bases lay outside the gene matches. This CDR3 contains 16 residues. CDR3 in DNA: TGCGCCAGCAGCTCTAACGGACTAGCGGTCACCGGGGAGCTGTTTTTT. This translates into CASSSNGLAVTGELFF.

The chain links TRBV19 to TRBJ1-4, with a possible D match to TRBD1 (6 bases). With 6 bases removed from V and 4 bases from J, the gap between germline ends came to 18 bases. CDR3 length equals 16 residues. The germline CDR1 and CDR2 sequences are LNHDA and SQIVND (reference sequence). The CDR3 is CASSPGGGRRNEKLFF. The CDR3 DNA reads TGTGCCAGTAGCCCGGGAGGGGGGCGCCGTAATGAAAAACTGTTTTTT. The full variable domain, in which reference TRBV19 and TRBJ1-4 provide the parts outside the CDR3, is DGGITQSPKYLFRKEGQNVTLSCEQNLNHDAMYWYRQDPGQGLRLIYYSQIVNDFQKGDIAEGYSVSREKKESFPLTVTSAQKNPTAFYLCASSPGGGRRNEKLFFGSGTQLSVL.

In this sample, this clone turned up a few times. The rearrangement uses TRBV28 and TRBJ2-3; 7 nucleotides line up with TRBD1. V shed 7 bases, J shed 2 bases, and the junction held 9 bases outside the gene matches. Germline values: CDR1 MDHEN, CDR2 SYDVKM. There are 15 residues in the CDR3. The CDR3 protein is CASTPTGQPTDTQYF. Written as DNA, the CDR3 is TGTGCCAGCACCCCGACGGGACAGCCCACAGATACGCAGTATTTT.

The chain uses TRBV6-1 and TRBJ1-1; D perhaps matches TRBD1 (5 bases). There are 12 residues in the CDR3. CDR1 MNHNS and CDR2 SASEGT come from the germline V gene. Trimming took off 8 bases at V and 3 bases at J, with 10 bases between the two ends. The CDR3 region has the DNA TGTGCCAGCCTCAGGGCCCACACTGAAGCTTTCTTT. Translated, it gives CASLRAHTEAFF.

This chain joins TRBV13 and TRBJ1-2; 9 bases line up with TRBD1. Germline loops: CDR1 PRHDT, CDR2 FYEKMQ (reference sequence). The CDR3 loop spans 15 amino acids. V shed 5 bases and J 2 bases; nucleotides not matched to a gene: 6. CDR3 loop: CASSKTGGGNYGYTF. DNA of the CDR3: TGTGCCAGCAGCAAGACAGGGGGTGGAAACTATGGCTACACCTTC.

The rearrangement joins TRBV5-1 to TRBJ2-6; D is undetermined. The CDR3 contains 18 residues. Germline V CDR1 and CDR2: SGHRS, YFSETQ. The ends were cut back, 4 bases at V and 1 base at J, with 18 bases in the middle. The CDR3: CASSQQMQERSGANVLTF. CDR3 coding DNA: TGCGCCAGCAGCCAACAAATGCAAGAGAGGTCTGGGGCCAACGTCCTGACTTTC.

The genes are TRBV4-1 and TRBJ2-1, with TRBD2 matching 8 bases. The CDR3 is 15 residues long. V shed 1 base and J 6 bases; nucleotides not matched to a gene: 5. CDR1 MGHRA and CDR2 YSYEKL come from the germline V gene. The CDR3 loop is CASSQVGGRLNEQFF. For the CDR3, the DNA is TGCGCCAGCAGCCAAGTGGGCGGGAGGCTCAATGAGCAGTTCTTC.

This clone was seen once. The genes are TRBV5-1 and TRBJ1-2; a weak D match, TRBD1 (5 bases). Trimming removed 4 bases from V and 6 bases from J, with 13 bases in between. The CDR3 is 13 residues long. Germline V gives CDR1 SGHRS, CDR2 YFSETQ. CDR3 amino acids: CASSPDTDNGYTF. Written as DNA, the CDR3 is TGCGCCAGCAGCCCTGACACGGACAATGGCTACACCTTC.

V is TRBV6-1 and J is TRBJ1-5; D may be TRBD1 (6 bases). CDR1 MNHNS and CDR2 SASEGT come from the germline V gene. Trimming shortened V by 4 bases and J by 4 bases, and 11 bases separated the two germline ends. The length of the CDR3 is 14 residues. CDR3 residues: CASSGDRFNQPQHF. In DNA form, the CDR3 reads TGTGCCAGCAGTGGTGACAGGTTTAATCAGCCCCAGCATTTT.

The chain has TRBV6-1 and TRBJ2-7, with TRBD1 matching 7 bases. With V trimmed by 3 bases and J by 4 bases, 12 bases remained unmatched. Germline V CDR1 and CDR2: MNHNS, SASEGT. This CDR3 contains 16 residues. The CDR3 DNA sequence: TGTGCCAGCAGTGATGTAGGGACAGAAGGATCTTACGAGCAGTACTTC. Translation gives CASSDVGTEGSYEQYF.

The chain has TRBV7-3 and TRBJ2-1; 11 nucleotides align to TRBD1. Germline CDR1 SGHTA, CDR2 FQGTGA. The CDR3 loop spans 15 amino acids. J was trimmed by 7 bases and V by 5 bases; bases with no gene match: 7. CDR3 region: CASSLDRGLGNEQFF. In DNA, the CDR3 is TGTGCCAGCAGCCTGGACAGGGGGCTTGGTAATGAGCAGTTCTTC.

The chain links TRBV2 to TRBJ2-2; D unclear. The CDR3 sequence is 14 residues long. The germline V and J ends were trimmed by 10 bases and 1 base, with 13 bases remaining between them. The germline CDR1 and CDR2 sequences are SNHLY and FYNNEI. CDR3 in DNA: TGTGCCACTGATGAGCATGAGAACACCGGGGAGCTGTTTTTT. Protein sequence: CATDEHENTGELFF.

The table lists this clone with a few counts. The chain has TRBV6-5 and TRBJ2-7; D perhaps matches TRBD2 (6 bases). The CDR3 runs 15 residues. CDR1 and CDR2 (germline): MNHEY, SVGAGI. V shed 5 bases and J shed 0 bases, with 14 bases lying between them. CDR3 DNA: TGTGCCAGCAGTCGGGACTCGCTAAGCTCCTACGAGCAGTACTTC. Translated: CASSRDSLSSYEQYF.